The 3 T cell receptor beta chains below all came from one sample that was sequenced in a study of T cells in Graves' hyperthyroidism and ophthalmopathy. From RNA transcripts, TCR beta CDR3 regions were amplified. HTBI primers were the set used in a first-round RT-PCR of the TCR CDR3. In TCRdb, the multiplex PCR reads were re-called with MiXCR into one record per CDR3 protein. The sample lists 600,000 or so distinct CDR3 sequences; about 14% were seen once. Sequencing was carried out using blood. These receptors originate from a woman aged 45-59 years with Graves' ophthalmopathy.

This clonotype was found many times. The rearrangement uses TRBV19 and TRBJ1-1; tentative D call: TRBD1 (6 bases). The CDR3 is made up of 15 amino acids. Germline CDR1 is LNHDA and CDR2 is SQIVND (reference sequence). The V and J ends lost 9 bases and 2 bases respectively, with 19 bases between them. The DNA for the CDR3 is TGTGCCAGCGCACCACAGGGTCGGATCAACACTGAAGCTTTCTTT. Translation: CASAPQGRINTEAFF.

This clonotype was counted only a few times. The V call is TRBV28, the J call TRBJ2-2, with 8 positions matching TRBD2. The CDR3 contains 17 residues. In germline, CDR1 is MDHEN, CDR2 SYDVKM. With 7 bases clipped from V and 4 bases from J, the junction kept 14 bases outside the gene matches. The CDR3 loop is CASTDLDGRAPTGELFF. The CDR3 DNA sequence: TGTGCCAGCACCGACCTGGACGGGAGGGCCCCCACCGGGGAGCTGTTTTTT.

This clonotype was detected ten times or more. This chain connects TRBV6-6 to TRBJ1-3; 9 nucleotides align to TRBD1. The J segment lost 4 bases and the V segment lost 2 bases, leaving 6 bases of the junction unmatched. Per germline, CDR1 MNHNY and CDR2 SVGAGI (reference sequence). The CDR3 covers 16 residues. CDR3 nucleotides: TGTGCCAGCAGTTACACCAGACAGGGGGGCGGAAACACCATATATTTT. Translation gives CASSYTRQGGGNTIYF.